This T cell receptor beta chain came from a study of CD8+ T cells in alopecia areata. This CDR3 is built from 13 residues. CDR1 is MNHEY and CDR2 is SMNVEV in the germline V gene (reference sequence). With 5 bases removed from V and 2 bases from J, the gap between germline ends came to 9 bases. Details on this clone: Its matching antigen is unknown. The sample has other DNA sequences that encode this CDR3 too.

cDNA prepared by RNA extraction and subsequent reverse transcription served as the template for sequencing. Using immunoSEQ multiplex PCR, the repertoire was profiled, and TCRdb retains in-frame clones only, with some absent. The sample lists some 160,000 clones; roughly 60% were seen once. Sorted populations comprised CD4+ and CD8+ T cells obtained from PBMCs. Study-wide points: Lesional tissue from the scalp (especially in alopecia totalis/universalis) showed higher clonality than normal scalp. Scalp samples also contribute reads from the resident alphabeta T cells found in normal skin. With patients, TCR sharing proved less clear than in mice, a difference possibly related to HLA.

V is TRBV27 and J is TRBJ1-1, with a possible D match to TRBD1 (5 bases). Sequenced input: CD8+ T cells sorted from blood. This sequence originates from a human donor in good health. The CDR3 DNA reads TGTGCCAGCAGTCTTACAGGCAACACTGAAGCTTTCTTT. This codes for CASSLTGNTEAFF.